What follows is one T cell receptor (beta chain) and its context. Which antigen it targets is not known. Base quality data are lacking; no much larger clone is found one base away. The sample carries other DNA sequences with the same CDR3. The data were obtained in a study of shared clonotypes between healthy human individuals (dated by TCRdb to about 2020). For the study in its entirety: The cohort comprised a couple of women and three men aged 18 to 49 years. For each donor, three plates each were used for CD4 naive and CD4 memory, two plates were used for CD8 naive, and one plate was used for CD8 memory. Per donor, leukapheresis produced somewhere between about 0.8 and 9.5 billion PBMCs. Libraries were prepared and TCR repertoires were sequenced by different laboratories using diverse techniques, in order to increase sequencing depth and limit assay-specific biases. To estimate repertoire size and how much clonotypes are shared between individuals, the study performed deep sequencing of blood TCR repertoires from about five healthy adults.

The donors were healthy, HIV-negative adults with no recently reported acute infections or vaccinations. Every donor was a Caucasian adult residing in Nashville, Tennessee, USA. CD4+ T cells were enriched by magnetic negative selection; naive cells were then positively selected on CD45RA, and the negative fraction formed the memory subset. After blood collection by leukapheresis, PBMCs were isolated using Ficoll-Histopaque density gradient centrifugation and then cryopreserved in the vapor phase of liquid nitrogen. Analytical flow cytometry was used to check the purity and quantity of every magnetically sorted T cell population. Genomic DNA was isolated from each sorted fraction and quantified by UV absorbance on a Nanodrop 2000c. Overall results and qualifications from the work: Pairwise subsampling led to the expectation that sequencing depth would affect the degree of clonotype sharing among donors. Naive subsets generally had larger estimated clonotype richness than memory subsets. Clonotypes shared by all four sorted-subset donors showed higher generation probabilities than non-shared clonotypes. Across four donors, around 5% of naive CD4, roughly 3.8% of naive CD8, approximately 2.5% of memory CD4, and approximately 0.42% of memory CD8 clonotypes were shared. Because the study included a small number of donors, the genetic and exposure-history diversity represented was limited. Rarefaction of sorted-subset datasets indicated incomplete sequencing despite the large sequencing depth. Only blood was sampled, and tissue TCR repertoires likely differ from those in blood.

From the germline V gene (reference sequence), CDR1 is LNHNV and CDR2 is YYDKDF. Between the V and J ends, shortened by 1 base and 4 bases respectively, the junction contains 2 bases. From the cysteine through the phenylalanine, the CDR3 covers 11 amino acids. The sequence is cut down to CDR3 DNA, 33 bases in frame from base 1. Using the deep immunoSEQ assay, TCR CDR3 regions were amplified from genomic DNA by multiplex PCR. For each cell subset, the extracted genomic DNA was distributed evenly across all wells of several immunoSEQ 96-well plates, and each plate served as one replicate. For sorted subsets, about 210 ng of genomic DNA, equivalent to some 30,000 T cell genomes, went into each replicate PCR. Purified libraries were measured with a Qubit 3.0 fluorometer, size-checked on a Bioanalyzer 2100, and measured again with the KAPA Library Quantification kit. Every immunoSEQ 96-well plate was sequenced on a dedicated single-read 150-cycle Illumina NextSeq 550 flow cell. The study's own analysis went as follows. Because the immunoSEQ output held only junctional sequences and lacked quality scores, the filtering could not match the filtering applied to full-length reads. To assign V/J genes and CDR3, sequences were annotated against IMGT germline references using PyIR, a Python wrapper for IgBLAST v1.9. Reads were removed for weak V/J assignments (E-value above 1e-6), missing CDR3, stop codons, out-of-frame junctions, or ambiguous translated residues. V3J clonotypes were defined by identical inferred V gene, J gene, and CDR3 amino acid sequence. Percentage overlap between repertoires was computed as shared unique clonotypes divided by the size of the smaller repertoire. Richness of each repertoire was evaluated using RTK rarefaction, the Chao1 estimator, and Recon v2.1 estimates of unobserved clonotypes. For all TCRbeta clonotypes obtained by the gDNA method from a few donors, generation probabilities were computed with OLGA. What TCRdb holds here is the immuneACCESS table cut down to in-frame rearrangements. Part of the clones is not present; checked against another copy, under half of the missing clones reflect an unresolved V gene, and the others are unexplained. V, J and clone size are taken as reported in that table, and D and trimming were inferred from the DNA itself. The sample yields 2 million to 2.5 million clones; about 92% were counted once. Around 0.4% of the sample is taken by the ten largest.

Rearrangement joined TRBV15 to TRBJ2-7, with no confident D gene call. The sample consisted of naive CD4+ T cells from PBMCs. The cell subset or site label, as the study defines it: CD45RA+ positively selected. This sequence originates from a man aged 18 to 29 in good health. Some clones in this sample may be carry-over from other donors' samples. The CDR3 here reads CATSRAYEQYF. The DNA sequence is TGTGCCACCAGCAGAGCGTACGAGCAGTACTTC.